This TCR beta chain was recovered during a study of blood T cell repertoires in COVID-19. Study at large: Spain, Italy and the United States supplied samples that represented acute and convalescent COVID-19. Sample material is recorded as cDNA or gDNA derived from T cells, B-cell-depleted T cells, or PBMCs.

Original processing methods: Researchers report that nucleated cell counts were estimated from reference gene primer amplification. Using immunoSEQ multiplex PCR, the repertoire was profiled, and TCRdb retains in-frame clones only, with some absent. V, J and clone size are those of that table, while D and trimming were read from the DNA. The top ten hold approximately 15% of the sample, which has approximately 190,000 clones, approximately 79% seen once. V gave up 8 bases and J gave up 5 bases; unmatched junction bases: 11. This CDR3 has 14 amino acids. Germline CDR1 reads SGDLS; CDR2 reads YYNGEE. The chain uses TRBV9 and TRBJ2-5; TRBD2 matches at 8 bases. Sequencing input: peripheral blood. The sequence was collected from a man aged 25 to 40 with active or convalescent COVID-19. The CDR3 DNA reads TGTGCCAGTGGCGGTAGCGGGAAAGGGGAGACCCAGTACTTC. It yields the protein CASGGSGKGETQYF.